The rows below give T cell receptor beta chains drawn from one sample of a study of beta chain features in type 1 diabetes. Repertoires were generated with immunoSEQ multiplex PCR, while TCRdb's copy carries only in-frame clones and drops some. The sample holds 350,000 or so clones; less than 20% are singletons and the top ten take roughly 0.045%. The sample comprised naive CD4+ T cells from blood. Receptor source: a woman aged 18-29 years in good health. CDR3s include the opening cysteine and the closing phenylalanine or tryptophan. Fields, in order: clone size, D gene, V gene, J gene, CDR3 DNA, CDR3 protein. The D gene is left open where the match is weak. Some rows mark clone size as missing; the rest say once, few, many or name a class of expanded clone.

>.|TRBD2|TRBV4-2|TRBJ2-1
TGTGCCAGCAGCCAGGAAGCGGGGACTAGCTCCTACAATGAGCAGTTCTTC
CASSQEAGTSSYNEQFF
>few|.|TRBV25-1|TRBJ1-2
TGTGCCAGCAGTGTCGGGGCTAACTATGGCTACACCTTC
CASSVGANYGYTF
>.|.|TRBV6-6|TRBJ1-2
TGTGCCAGCAGTTACGAAGGGGGGGACTATGGCTACACCTTC
CASSYEGGDYGYTF
>.|TRBD1|TRBV7-2|TRBJ2-5
TGTGCCAGCAGCTATACAGGGGTCCAAGAGACCCAGTACTTC
CASSYTGVQETQYF
>few|.|TRBV30|TRBJ1-1
TGTGCCTGGATCCCGGGACAGAACACTGAAGCTTTCTTT
CAWIPGQNTEAFF
>few|.|TRBV11-3|TRBJ2-1
TGTGCCAGCACACAGGGGCTAGCGGGTGCCAATGAGCAGTTCTTC
CASTQGLAGANEQFF
>.|.|TRBV2|TRBJ2-1
TGTGCCAGCAGGTTGGACTCATACCCGTTCTTC
CASRLDSYPFF
>few|TRBD2|TRBV7-2|TRBJ2-5
TGTGCCAGCAGCTTTGGCGGGAGCCTCGGTGAGACCCAGTACTTC
CASSFGGSLGETQYF
>few|.|TRBV25-1|TRBJ2-5
TGTGCCAGCATATCAGGGTGGGAAGAGACCCAGTACTTC
CASISGWEETQYF
>few|TRBD1|TRBV2|TRBJ1-6
TGTGCCAGCAGTGAAGGGGGACAGGGGGCGCGGGATTCACCCCTCCACTTT
CASSEGGQGARDSPLHF